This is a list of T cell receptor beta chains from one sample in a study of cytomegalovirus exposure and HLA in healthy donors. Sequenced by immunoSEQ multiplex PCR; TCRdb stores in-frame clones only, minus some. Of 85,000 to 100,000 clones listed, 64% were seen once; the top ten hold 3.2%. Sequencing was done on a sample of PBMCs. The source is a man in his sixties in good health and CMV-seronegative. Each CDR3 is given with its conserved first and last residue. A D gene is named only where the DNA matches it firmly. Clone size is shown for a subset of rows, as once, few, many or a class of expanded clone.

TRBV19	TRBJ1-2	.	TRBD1	TGTGCCAGTAGTATAGCCCCGGGACAGGGGACCTATGGCTACACCTTC	CASSIAPGQGTYGYTF
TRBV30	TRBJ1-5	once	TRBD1	TGTGCCGAAGGGACAGGTCGCAGTCAGCCCCAGCATTTT	CAEGTGRSQPQHF
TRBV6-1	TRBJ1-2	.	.	TGTGCCAGCGAGCTGTCAGGGGCCCTTAACTATGGCTACACCTTC	CASELSGALNYGYTF
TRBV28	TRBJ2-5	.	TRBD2	TGTGCCAGCAGTTTATCTAGCGGGGGTACAGAGACCCAGTACTTC	CASSLSSGGTETQYF
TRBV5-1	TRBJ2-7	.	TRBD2	TGCGCCAGCAGCTTGGGGGGTAGCGGGAGGATATCCTACGAGCAGTACTTC	CASSLGGSGRISYEQYF
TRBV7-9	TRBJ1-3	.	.	TGTGCCAGCAGCTTAGCCGTCTCTGGAAACACCATATATTTT	CASSLAVSGNTIYF
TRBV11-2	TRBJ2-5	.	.	TGTGCCAGCAGCGTTATACGGGGGATTAGGGAGACCCAGTACTTC	CASSVIRGIRETQYF
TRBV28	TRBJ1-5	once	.	TGTGCCAGCAGTTCCTACCTTAGCAATCAGCCCCAGCATTTT	CASSSYLSNQPQHF
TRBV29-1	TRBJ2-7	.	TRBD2	TGCAGCGTTGGACTAGCCCTCAGCTCCTACGAGCAGTACTTC	CSVGLALSSYEQYF
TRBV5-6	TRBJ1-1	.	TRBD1	TGTGCCAGCAGCCGAGACAGGGGATTGAACACTGAAGCTTTCTTT	CASSRDRGLNTEAFF
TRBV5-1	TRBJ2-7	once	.	TGCGCCAGCAGCCGTTCGTTAGCGGCAGGGGGACTCCACGAGCAGTACTTC	CASSRSLAAGGLHEQYF
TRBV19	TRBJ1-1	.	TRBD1	TGTGCCAGTAGTATAGGTGGGGACAGGTATTTGGACACTGAAGCTTTCTTT	CASSIGGDRYLDTEAFF
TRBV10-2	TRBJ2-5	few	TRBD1	TGCGCCAGCAGCGTGGGACAGCAAGAGACCCAGTACTTC	CASSVGQQETQYF
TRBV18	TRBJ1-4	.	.	TGTGCCAGCTCACCACCAGGGGATGAAAAACTGTTTTTT	CASSPPGDEKLFF
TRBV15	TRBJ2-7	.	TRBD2	TGTGCCACCAGCAGAGATGGCGGACTAGCAGGTAGCGAGCAGTACTTC	CATSRDGGLAGSEQYF
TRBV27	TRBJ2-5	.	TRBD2	TGTGCCAGCAGTTTATTTTCTAGCGGGGCCCGGAGGGAGACCCAGTACTTC	CASSLFSSGARRETQYF
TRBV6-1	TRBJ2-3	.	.	TGTGCCAGCACCAGAACGGGATTCACAGATACGCAGTATTTT	CASTRTGFTDTQYF